Below, one TCR beta chain is given with its context. TCRdb reanalyzed the 5' RACE reads, giving one entry per CDR3 protein sequence and no DNA. Its listing shows roughly 170,000 distinct CDR3 sequences. Germline V gives CDR1 SNHLY, CDR2 FYNNEI. The CDR3 covers 15 residues. This sample was taken from a study of T cells expressing NK-cell markers. Study at large: Sequencing covered eight donors, seven HCMV-seropositive and one seronegative.

This chain links TRBV2 with TRBJ1-2; TCRdb returns TRBD1, unconfirmable since there is no DNA. The clonotype comes from a woman aged 18 to 75 in good health. The sequenced sample consisted of blood T cells: a sorted CD56 or NKG2C T cell subset, CD4+ or CD8+ T cells, or bulk PBMC T cells (not recorded which). The CDR3: CASSDGAGWSSGYTF.